What follows is one TCR beta chain and its context. Its specific antigen is unknown. Base quality data are lacking; no much larger clone is found one base away. This sample was included in a study of blood T cell repertoires in COVID-19 (dated by TCRdb to the early 2020s). A note on the overall study: Samples covering the acute and convalescent phases of COVID-19 were provided by collaborators in the United States, Italy and Spain. The prospective study material was composed of cDNA or gDNA derived from T cells, B-cell-depleted T cells, or PBMCs. Subjects who had been exposed to COVID-19, were actively infected with it, or had recovered from it provided the deeply sampled blood TCRbeta repertoires that made up the dataset. A freely available public database, intended as a resource for researchers studying the immune response to SARS-CoV-2, is where the repertoires were released. The samples were drawn from the first 160 participants of the ongoing ImmuneRACE study and from over 950 subjects provided by 6 global collaborators. A de-identified subject ID, COVID-19 status, age in years and sex were almost always included in the sample metadata. HLA class I and class II types, where available, came from metadata supplied by the sample provider rather than from assay-based typing. The research as a whole found: How much clinical and demographic metadata was included differed by source and by participant, and the metadata was provided uncurated.

Reading from cysteine to phenylalanine, the CDR3 counts 15 amino acids. The CDR3 DNA has 45 bases and is translated from base 1. At the junction V is shortened by 4 bases and J by 8 bases; bases outside the gene matches: 10. Taken from the germline V gene, the CDR1 and CDR2 loops are SNHLY and FYNNEI. TCRbeta CDR3 regions were amplified from genomic DNA by means of the immunoSEQ Assay, a bias-controlled multiplex PCR. From the authors' description of their analysis: The number of nucleated cells in each sample was estimated from the amplification of reference gene primers within the assay. Sequence reads were collapsed and filtered to measure the absolute abundance of every unique TCRbeta CDR3 rearrangement. For each sample, productive Simpson clonality was calculated as the square root of Simpson's diversity index across productive rearrangements. Entries here come from immuneACCESS through TCRdb and include only in-frame sequences with V and J called. Some clones fail to appear in such tables; in the studies checked, an unresolved V gene covers under half of the shortfall, and the cause of the remainder is unknown. V and J calls and clone size are as listed in that table; D and trimming were resolved from the DNA. The sample table contains around 270,000 clones; only one count was recorded for roughly 86% of them. Of the sample, approximately 9.8% is held by the ten largest clones.

Samples from volunteer blood donors who had recovered from COVID-19 were contributed by a second Seattle source. Whole blood was collected in K2EDTA tubes by collaborating institutions according to the institutions' own protocols. For TCRbeta analysis, collaborators shipped samples as frozen whole blood, isolated PBMCs, or DNA extracted from either of those sample types. Recombination linked TRBV2 to TRBJ2-2, with TRBD1 identical over 7 junction bases. The source of this sequence is a middle-aged man who had recovered from COVID-19. Sample: peripheral blood. CDR3 loop: CASSGRGQPPGELFF. DNA sequence: TGTGCCAGCAGTGGTAGGGGACAGCCGCCGGGGGAGCTGTTTTTT.